The sequence of this T cell receptor beta chain was determined in a study of T-cell memory formation after mild COVID-19. From the 5' RACE reads, TCRdb called clonotypes with MiXCR, one entry per CDR3 protein. The top ten hold less than 15% of the sample, which has about 420,000 distinct CDR3 sequences, less than 25% seen once. The study's findings and limits: While clones contracting from day 15 to 85 were balanced between CD4 and CD8, later expanders leaned CD4+. Cross-reactive memory appears to have joined, as suggested by some responding clones showing up in pre-infection memory. Second-wave clones peaking on day 37 lacked confirmed SARS-CoV-2 specificity.

The trim removed 4 bases at V and 4 bases at J, leaving 10 bases unmatched. Per the germline V gene, CDR1 is SGHRS and CDR2 is YFSETQ. The CDR3 is made up of 15 amino acids. There are many counts of this clonotype. Antigen specificity is unknown. The sequencing sample was made of PBMCs or a T cell subset sorted from them (not recorded which). The receptor's source is an adult woman who had mild COVID-19 (a few samples of this study predate the infection). Cell type and time point are not known. The rearrangement links TRBV5-1 to TRBJ1-1, with 7 nucleotides matching TRBD1. CDR3 amino acids: CASSAVTGAATEAFF. The CDR3 region has the DNA TGCGCCAGCAGCGCAGTCACAGGGGCTGCCACTGAAGCTTTCTTT.